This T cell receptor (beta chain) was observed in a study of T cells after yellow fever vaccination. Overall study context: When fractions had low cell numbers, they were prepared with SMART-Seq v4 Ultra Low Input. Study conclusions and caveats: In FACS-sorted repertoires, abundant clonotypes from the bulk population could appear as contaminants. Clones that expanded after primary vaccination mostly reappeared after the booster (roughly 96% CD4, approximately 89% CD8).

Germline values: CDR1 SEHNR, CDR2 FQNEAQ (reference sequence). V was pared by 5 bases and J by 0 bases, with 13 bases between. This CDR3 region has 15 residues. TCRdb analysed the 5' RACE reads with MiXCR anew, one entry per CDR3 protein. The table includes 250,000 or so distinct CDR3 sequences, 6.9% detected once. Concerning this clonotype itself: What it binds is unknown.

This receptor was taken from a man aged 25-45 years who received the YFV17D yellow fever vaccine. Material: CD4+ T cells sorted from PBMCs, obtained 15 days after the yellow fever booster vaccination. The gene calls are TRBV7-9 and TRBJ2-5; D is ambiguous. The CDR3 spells CASSPFGGYQETQYF. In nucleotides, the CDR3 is TGTGCCAGCAGCCCTTTCGGCGGCTACCAAGAGACCCAGTACTTC.